These T cell receptor beta chains were read from a single sample in a study of cytomegalovirus exposure and HLA in healthy donors. Clones were read by immunoSEQ multiplex PCR, and TCRdb kept only the in-frame ones, dropping some. The sample contains about 59,000 clones, about 80% of which appear only once. The material sequenced was PBMCs. All receptors derive from a man between 40 and 49 years old in good health and CMV-seronegative. Both conserved end residues are part of each CDR3.

>TRBV19
CASSMGQYPNYGYTF
>TRBV5-1
CATRGKGNTDTQYF
>TRBV28
CASREENPGAGSGNTIYF
>TRBV7-8
CASSRRNRGGRDEQFF
>TRBV28
CASKNRSYNSPLHF
>TRBV19
CASSIKDRGNSPLHF
>TRBV10-3
CAISYGTGSLGGQYF
>TRBV19
CASSRGQGSGYTF
>TRBV30
CAWSVRRALQDTQYF
>TRBV11-3
CASSFFTGTGELFF
>TRBV28
CASRKDTNTGELFF
>TRBV15
CATSRALGAGGLNEQFF
>TRBV7-9
CASSTFGGAYEQYF
>TRBV27
CASRHRQSGANVLTF
>TRBV15
CATSKRTSGYNEQFF
>TRBV18
CASSLTGGAEGGSPLHF
>TRBV7-2
CASSLQPTGVNYGYTF
>TRBV14
CASSQVAGYTGELFF
>TRBV4-2
CASGGANGGLRTDTQYF
>TRBV19
CASKKGASNQPQHF
>TRBV27
CASSFKFSSYEQYF
>TRBV7-8
CASSQRTSGGGNTGELFF
>TRBV10-3
CAISADRFFGYTF
>TRBV10-3
CATLGGYYGYTF